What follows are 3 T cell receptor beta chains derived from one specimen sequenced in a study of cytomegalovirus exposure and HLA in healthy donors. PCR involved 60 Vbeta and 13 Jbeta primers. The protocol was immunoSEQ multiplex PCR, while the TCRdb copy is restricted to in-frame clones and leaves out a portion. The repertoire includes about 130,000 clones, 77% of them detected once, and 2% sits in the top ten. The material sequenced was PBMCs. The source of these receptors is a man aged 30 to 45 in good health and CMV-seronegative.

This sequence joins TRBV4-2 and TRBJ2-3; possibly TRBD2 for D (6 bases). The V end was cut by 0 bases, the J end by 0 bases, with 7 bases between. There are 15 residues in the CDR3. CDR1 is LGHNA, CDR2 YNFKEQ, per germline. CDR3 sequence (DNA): TGTGCCAGCAGCCAAGATAGCGGAAGCACAGATACGCAGTATTTT. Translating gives CASSQDSGSTDTQYF.

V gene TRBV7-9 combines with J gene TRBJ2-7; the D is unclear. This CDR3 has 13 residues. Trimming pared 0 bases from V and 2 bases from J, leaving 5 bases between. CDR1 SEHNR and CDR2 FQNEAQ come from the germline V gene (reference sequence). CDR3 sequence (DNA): TGTGCCAGCAGCTTAGCAGCTGCCTACGAGCAGTACTTC. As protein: CASSLAAAYEQYF.

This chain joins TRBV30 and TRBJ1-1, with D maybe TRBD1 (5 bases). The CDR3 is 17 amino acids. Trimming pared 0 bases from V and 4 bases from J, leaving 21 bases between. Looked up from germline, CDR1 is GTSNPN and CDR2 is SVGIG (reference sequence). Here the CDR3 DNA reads TGTGCCTGGAGTGTCCCACTCCGTTTCGGTAGGGGCACTGAAGCTTTCTTT. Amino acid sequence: CAWSVPLRFGRGTEAFF.